The clone carrying this T cell receptor (beta chain) was picked up many times. Germline V gives CDR1 SGDLS, CDR2 YYNGEE. Trimming removed 0 bases at V and 1 base at J, with 4 bases between. The CDR3 extends over 13 amino acids. The source of the sample is a study of T-cell reconstitution after alpha-beta-depleted transplantation in children. This sample's TCRbeta library carried unique molecular identifier barcodes. In TCRdb, the PCR reads were re-called with MiXCR into one record per CDR3 protein. The sample lists 400,000 to 500,000 distinct CDR3 sequences; 11% were seen once. The chain is built from TRBV9 and TRBJ2-5, with D unclear. The sequence was collected from a human donor who donated a stem cell graft to a child with acute myeloid leukemia. Source: PBMCs from the stem cell graft donor, taken from the stem cell graft. CDR3 residues: CASSVEGQETQYF. CDR3 sequence (DNA): TGTGCCAGCAGCGTAGAAGGCCAAGAGACCCAGTACTTC.